This TCR beta chain derives from a study of OX40 agonist ivuxolimab in advanced cancers. Concerning the study at large: Ivuxolimab was a fully human IgG2 agonistic monoclonal antibody targeting the costimulatory receptor OX40 (CD134). Intravenous ivuxolimab was administered to patients every 2 weeks at six dose levels: 0.01, 0.1, 0.3, 1.5, 3 and 10 mg/kg. Of the roughly 52 patients in dose escalation, some 20 had hepatocellular carcinoma, some 15 had melanoma, 9 had renal cell carcinoma and 9 had head and neck cancer. The dose-escalation cohort was approximately 83% male with a mean age of about 58 years, ranging from 23 to 79. Prior anti-PD-1, anti-PD-L1 or anti-CTLA-4 therapy was permitted, and roughly two fifths of dose-escalation patients had received checkpoint inhibitors. Three dose-escalation patients achieved partial responses, one with hepatocellular carcinoma and two with cutaneous melanoma. The purpose of peripheral TCRbeta sequencing was to test whether ivuxolimab changed TCR sequence diversity and led to clonal T-cell expansion. The paper describes the monotherapy dose-escalation part (N of about 55 patients) of the phase I trial of ivuxolimab. The research as a whole found: On average, CD8+ T cells showed more expanded clones than CD4+ T cells after ivuxolimab. Partial responders in the 0.1-3.0 mg/kg groups had among the lowest normalized peripheral clonal expansion, especially among CD8+ T cells. At doses of 0.1 to 3.0 mg/kg, clonal expansion of both CD4+ and CD8+ T cells in blood was seen between baseline and week 6. Low levels of normalized T-cell clonal expansion were also seen in some patients who did not respond. The antigen specificity of the peripheral T cells that underwent clonal expansion was not determined.

For sequencing of the TCRbeta CDR3 region, genomic DNA was extracted from the sorted cells. The immunoSEQ Assay was used for sequencing of TCRbeta CDR3 regions. What TCRdb holds here is the immuneACCESS table cut down to in-frame rearrangements. Part of the clones is not present; checked against another copy, under half of the missing clones reflect an unresolved V gene, and the others are unexplained. The sample has 40,000 to 50,000 clones on record, 80% to 90% of them singletons. Around 10% of the sample rests with the top ten. Patients with a history of autoimmune disease or receiving systemic immunosuppression were excluded from the trial. Peripheral blood for TCR sequencing was collected from all dose cohorts at baseline, on cycle 4 day 1, and on cycle 7 day 1. Samples came from an open-label, multicenter, first-in-human phase I dose-escalation trial of ivuxolimab. Adults with locally advanced or metastatic head and neck squamous cell, hepatocellular, melanoma or renal cell carcinoma were enrolled in the trial. Before TCR sequencing, CD4+ T cells and CD8+ T cells were sorted from peripheral blood as separate populations.

A word on this clone: The target of this receptor is not known. Base qualities are not provided; no much larger clone lies one nucleotide away.

The source is an adult with an advanced solid tumor such as melanoma, head and neck, liver or kidney cancer. Source: CD4+ or CD8+ T cells sorted from blood, taken in a trial of the OX40 agonist ivuxolimab.

The CDR3 region reads CAISLEGNHNEQFF. The DNA is as follows: TGTGCCATCAGTCTGGAGGGGAACCACAATGAGCAGTTCTTC. This chain is built from TRBV10-3 and TRBJ2-1; TRBD2 could be the D gene, as 6 bases match. The CDR3 numbers 14 residues from cysteine through phenylalanine. Only CDR3 DNA is held: 42 bases, read in frame from base 1. Trimming at the junction amounts to 5 bases on V and 5 bases on J, and the germline ends lie 13 bases apart. CDR1 ENHRY and CDR2 SYGVKD are derived from the germline V gene.